These 6 T cell receptor beta chains share one sample of origin, sequenced in a study of blood T cell repertoires in COVID-19. Profiling relied on immunoSEQ multiplex PCR, and the TCRdb table lists in-frame clones only, not all of them. The sample records about 150,000 clones, roughly 78% being singletons. Sequencing used peripheral blood. The origin of the receptors is an elderly man with acute or convalescent COVID-19.

This chain links TRBV2 with TRBJ2-5; 8 bases fit TRBD2. The CDR3 consists of 14 residues. Germline V gene data show CDR1 as SNHLY and CDR2 as FYNNEI. V shed 5 bases, J shed 5 bases, and the junction held 7 bases outside the gene matches. Here the CDR3 DNA reads TGTGCCAGCAGTTACGTGACGGGGGGGGAGACCCAGTACTTC. Protein: CASSYVTGGETQYF.

This clone has just a few counts. The chain uses TRBV18 and TRBJ2-5; TRBD1 agrees at 9 bases. The CDR3 runs to 15 residues. Trimming took 6 bases from V and 3 from J; bases not matched to a gene: 8. Germline CDR1 and CDR2: KGHSH and LQKENI. The CDR3 protein is CASSRLTGGEETQYF. In DNA form, the CDR3 reads TGTGCCAGCTCCCGGCTGACAGGGGGAGAAGAGACCCAGTACTTC.

The chain carries TRBV12-3 or TRBV12-4 and TRBJ1-2; D unclear. V was pared by 2 bases and J by 11 bases, with 12 bases between. The length of the CDR3 is 12 residues. CDR3 nucleotide sequence: TGTGCCAGCAGTTTAAACGACTTCAAATACACCTTC. This encodes CASSLNDFKYTF.

The chain uses TRBV4-3 and TRBJ2-2; D is perhaps TRBD1 (5 bases). V shed 4 bases and J shed 3 bases, with 9 bases lying between them. The CDR3 sequence is 14 residues long. CDR1 and CDR2 (germline): LGHNA, YSLEER. This CDR3 reads CASSRGRDTGELFF. CDR3 DNA sequence: TGCGCCAGCAGCCGGGGCAGGGACACCGGGGAGCTGTTTTTT.

The chain employs TRBV19 and TRBJ1-4, with 7 bases matching TRBD1. The trim removed 4 bases at V and 3 bases at J, leaving 2 bases unmatched. Germline CDR1 reads LNHDA; CDR2 reads SQIVND (reference sequence). CDR3 length equals 14 residues. CDR3 DNA: TGTGCCAGTAGTAGAACAGGGGCTAATGAAAAACTGTTTTTT. Residues: CASSRTGANEKLFF.

J is TRBJ1-2 and V is TRBV7-9; D call uncertain. CDR1 is SEHNR, CDR2 FQNEAQ, per germline (reference sequence). V was clipped by 1 base and J by 8 bases, with 14 bases between them. The CDR3 sequence is 14 residues long. CDR3 protein: CASSLESALGGYTF. The CDR3 region has the DNA TGTGCCAGCAGCTTAGAATCCGCACTAGGGGGCTACACCTTC.